This T cell receptor beta chain was identified in a study of T-cell memory formation after mild COVID-19. The wider study: TCR clusters largely stayed donor specific.

This clonotype has only one observation. Its antigen is undetermined. With V trimmed by 4 bases and J by 7 bases, 7 bases remained unmatched. The CDR3 totals 14 residues. From germline, CDR1 is DFQATT and CDR2 SNEGSKA (reference sequence). Study-wide points: Pre-infection memory already had some responding clones, implying cross-reactive memory joined. A balance of CD4 and CD8 characterized clones contracting day 15 to 85, whereas later expanders leaned CD4+.

After 5'RACE with constant-segment primers, TCR alpha and TCR beta cDNA libraries carrying sample barcodes and UMIs were obtained. TCRdb independently ran MiXCR on the 5' RACE reads; one entry per CDR3 protein. The data hold 350,000 to 500,000 distinct CDR3 sequences, with 20% to 30% observed a single time. The chain links TRBV20-1 to TRBJ2-3; 11 nucleotides align to TRBD2. This clonotype was sampled from an adult woman who had mild COVID-19 (a few samples of this study predate the infection). Cell type and time point are not known. The sequenced material came from PBMCs or a T cell subset sorted from them (not recorded which). Here the CDR3 reads CSATTSGSPYTQYF. CDR3 in DNA: TGCAGTGCTACTACTAGCGGGAGTCCATATACGCAGTATTTT.